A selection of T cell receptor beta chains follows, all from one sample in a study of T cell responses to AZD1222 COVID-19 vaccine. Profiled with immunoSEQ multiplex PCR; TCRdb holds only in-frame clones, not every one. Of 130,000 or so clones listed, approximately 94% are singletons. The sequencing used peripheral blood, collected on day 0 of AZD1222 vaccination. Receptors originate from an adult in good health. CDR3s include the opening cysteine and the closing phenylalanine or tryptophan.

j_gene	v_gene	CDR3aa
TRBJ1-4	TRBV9	CASSVGQGTNEKLFF
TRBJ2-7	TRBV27	CASSPHTGGEQYF
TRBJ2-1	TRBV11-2	CASSSRLAGGPGNEQFF
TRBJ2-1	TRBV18	CASSPPLVQVYNEQFF
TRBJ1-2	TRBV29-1	CSVGGIGPIGGYTF
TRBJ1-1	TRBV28	CASSPTGGTEAFF
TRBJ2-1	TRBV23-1	CASSQPTSGRPPLKDEQFF
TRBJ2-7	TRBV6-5	CASSPRDTSSYEQYF
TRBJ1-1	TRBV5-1	CASRASGTVNTEAFF
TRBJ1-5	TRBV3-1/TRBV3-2	CASSQFPKGNRNQPQHF
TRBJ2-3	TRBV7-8	CASSRVGTSGSTDTQYF
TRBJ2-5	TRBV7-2	CASSLLQVPAGETQYF
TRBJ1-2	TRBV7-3	CASSPRRDSTGYTF
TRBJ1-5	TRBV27	CASRGGDVGPQHF
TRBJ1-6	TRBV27	CASSCPDLDRGNSPLHF
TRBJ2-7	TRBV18	CASSPLSLQGGSYEQYF
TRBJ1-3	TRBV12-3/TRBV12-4	CASTQDRGNTIYF
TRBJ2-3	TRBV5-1	CASSLQGTTDTQYF
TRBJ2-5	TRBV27	CAPPRRGLGRETQYF
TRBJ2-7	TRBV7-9	CASSPLDEQYF
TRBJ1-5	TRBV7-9	CASSSPGAGQPQHF
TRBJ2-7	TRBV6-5	CAAARGGGYEQYF
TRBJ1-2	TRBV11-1	CASSNLDRGNYGYTF
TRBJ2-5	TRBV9	CASSVGGAGGRETQYF